These 24 T cell receptor beta chains came from one sample sequenced in a study of T cell clonotyping in hematopoietic cell transplantation. This table comes from immunoSEQ multiplex PCR, and its TCRdb copy is limited to in-frame clones, with some not included. The sample has about 36,000 clones; around nine tenths are singletons. Specimen: peripheral blood mononuclear cells. These receptors all come from a woman aged 40 to 50 in good health. Some clones in this sample may be carry-over from other donors' samples.

The chain joins TRBV7-8 to TRBJ1-5; no definite D call. Deletions cut 1 base from V and 10 bases from J, with 8 bases between. Germline-derived CDR1 and CDR2 are SGHVS and FQNEAQ. This CDR3 comprises 12 residues. In DNA form, the CDR3 reads TGTGCCAGCAGCTTAGACAAGGGACCCCAGCATTTT. Its translation is CASSLDKGPQHF.

This clone was observed a single time. The V gene is TRBV7-2, the J gene TRBJ2-2; TRBD1 might be the D (6 bases). V shed 4 bases and J shed 0 bases, with 12 bases lying between them. This CDR3 region has 16 residues. The germline CDR1 and CDR2 sequences are SGHTA and FQGNSA. This CDR3 is CASSSGGQSNTGELFF. The CDR3 DNA sequence: TGTGCCAGCAGCTCCGGAGGACAGTCGAACACCGGGGAGCTGTTTTTT. Full variable domain (outside the CDR3, taken from reference TRBV7-2 and TRBJ2-2): GAGVSQSPSNKVTEKGKDVELRCDPISGHTALYWYRQSLGQGLEFLIYFQGNSAPDKSGLPSDRFSAERTGGSVSTLTIQRTQQEDSAVYLCASSSGGQSNTGELFFGEGSRLTVL.

This clone was observed a single time. The rearrangement joins TRBV6-5 to TRBJ1-2, with a possible D match to TRBD1 (5 bases). Trimming removed 6 bases at V and 4 bases at J, with 18 bases between. The V gene's germline CDR1 is MNHEY and CDR2 SVGAGI. There are 15 residues in the CDR3. CDR3 bases: TGTGCCAGCAGCCGAACGGTTCGGGGGTCCTATGGCTACACCTTC. It codes for CASSRTVRGSYGYTF.

This clone came up once. This rearrangement joins TRBV5-8 to TRBJ1-2; D possibly corresponds to TRBD1 (5 bases). The germline V gene encodes CDR1 SGHTS and CDR2 YDEGEE. The CDR3 length is 14 residues. Trimming stripped 2 bases from V and 3 bases from J, with 11 bases between. CDR3 sequence (DNA): TGTGCCAGCAGCTTAAGGGGCATAGACTATGGCTACACCTTC. As protein: CASSLRGIDYGYTF.

The V and J genes are TRBV2 and TRBJ2-5; 10 nucleotides line up with TRBD1. J lost 5 bases, V lost 3 bases, and 3 bases had no gene match. The germline V gene encodes CDR1 SNHLY and CDR2 FYNNEI. This CDR3 spans 14 amino acids. This CDR3 is CASSDGQGGETQYF. CDR3 nucleotides: TGTGCCAGCAGTGACGGACAGGGGGGGGAGACCCAGTACTTC. The full variable domain, in which reference TRBV2 and TRBJ2-5 provide the parts outside the CDR3, is EPEVTQTPSHQVTQMGQEVILRCVPISNHLYFYWYRQILGQKVEFLVSFYNNEISEKSEIFDDQFSVERPDGSNFTLKIRSTKLEDSAMYFCASSDGQGGETQYFGPGTRLLVL.

The rearrangement links TRBV7-2 to TRBJ1-1; D is unclear. Trimming removed 3 bases from V and 5 bases from J, with 13 bases in between. This CDR3 spans 14 amino acids. Germline values: CDR1 SGHTA, CDR2 FQGNSA. The CDR3 DNA reads TGTGCCAGCAGCTTGGGAGGGCTGATAACTGAAGCTTTCTTT. Translating gives CASSLGGLITEAFF.

The chain has TRBV2 and TRBJ2-2; TRBD2 aligns across 12 bases. V was clipped by 8 bases and J by 5 bases; unmatched bases: 6. In germline, CDR1 is SNHLY, CDR2 FYNNEI. CDR3 size: 15 residues. CDR3 in DNA: TGTGCCAGCCGAGTAGGGACTAGCGGGACCGGGGAGCTGTTTTTT. It translates to CASRVGTSGTGELFF.

V and J are TRBV27 and TRBJ1-5, with D uncertain. V was clipped by 3 bases and J by 1 base, with 10 bases between them. Germline CDR1 is MNHEY and CDR2 is SMNVEV (reference sequence). The length of the CDR3 is 15 residues. CDR3 nucleotide sequence: TGTGCCAGCAGTTTTTGGACGGACAGCAATCAGCCCCAGCATTTT. It translates to CASSFWTDSNQPQHF.

V usage is TRBV7-2 and J usage is TRBJ2-6, with a possible D match to TRBD2 (5 bases). The CDR3 is 15 residues long. Trimming stripped 5 bases from V and 2 bases from J, with 10 bases between. The germline V gene has CDR1 SGHTA and CDR2 FQGNSA. The CDR3, as DNA: TGTGCCAGCAGCCTGAGGGTGACTGGGGCCAACGTCCTGACTTTC. Translating gives CASSLRVTGANVLTF.

This clone was counted a few times. CDR3: CAWSAGQSSYGYTF. Written as DNA, the CDR3 is TGTGCCTGGTCGGCGGGACAGAGTAGCTATGGCTACACCTTC. V and J are TRBV30 and TRBJ1-2; 7 bases are a match to TRBD1. The ends lost 5 bases at V and 4 bases at J; junction bases unmatched: 10. This CDR3 has 14 residues. Germline assignment: CDR1 GTSNPN and CDR2 SVGIG (reference sequence).

V gene TRBV27 combines with J gene TRBJ1-2, with 7 positions matching TRBD1. CDR1 and CDR2 (germline): MNHEY, SMNVEV (reference sequence). There are 17 residues in the CDR3. V shed 5 bases, J shed 6 bases, and the junction held 18 bases outside the gene matches. CDR3 nucleotides: TGTGCCAGCAGTACCATTACCGGGACAGCCGTGAGGGATGGCTACACCTTC. Its protein is CASSTITGTAVRDGYTF.

The chain recombines TRBV2 with TRBJ2-3, with unresolved D. Trimming left V 4 bases short and J 4 bases short, with 12 bases between. Looked up from germline, CDR1 is SNHLY and CDR2 is FYNNEI. This CDR3 is 14 amino acids long. The CDR3 nucleotides are TGTGCCAGCAGTGTACACGCTGCGGCAGATACGCAGTATTTT. Translating gives CASSVHAAADTQYF. The full variable domain, in which reference TRBV2 and TRBJ2-3 provide the parts outside the CDR3, is EPEVTQTPSHQVTQMGQEVILRCVPISNHLYFYWYRQILGQKVEFLVSFYNNEISEKSEIFDDQFSVERPDGSNFTLKIRSTKLEDSAMYFCASSVHAAADTQYFGPGTRLTVL.

The gene calls are TRBV5-1 and TRBJ2-5, with D perhaps matching TRBD2 (7 bases). CDR3 length: 15 amino acids. Germline V gene lookup returns CDR1 SGHRS and CDR2 YFSETQ. Trimming cost V 0 bases and J 4 bases, with 13 bases left between them. This CDR3 reads CASSLEQRGGETQYF. The CDR3 DNA sequence: TGCGCCAGCAGCTTGGAACAGAGGGGGGGAGAGACCCAGTACTTC. The entire variable domain, with the rest obtained from reference TRBV5-1 and TRBJ2-5, is as follows: KAGVTQTPRYLIKTRGQQVTLSCSPISGHRSVSWYQQTPGQGLQFLFEYFSETQRNKGNFPGRFSGRQFSNSRSEMNVSTLELGDSALYLCASSLEQRGGETQYFGPGTRLLVL.

V gene TRBV7-9 combines with J gene TRBJ2-1; 8 nucleotides match TRBD2. J lost 0 bases, V lost 5 bases, and 3 bases had no gene match. The CDR3 loop spans 15 amino acids. CDR1 and CDR2 from the germline V gene are SEHNR and FQNEAQ (reference sequence). CDR3 loop: CASSQSGSSYNEQFF. The CDR3 DNA is TGTGCCAGCAGCCAGAGCGGGAGCTCCTACAATGAGCAGTTCTTC.

A few counts support this clone. The chain links TRBV25-1 to TRBJ2-3; tentative D call: TRBD1 (6 bases). This CDR3 contains 15 residues. V was trimmed by 5 bases and J by 0 bases, leaving 12 bases between them. From germline, CDR1 is MGHDK and CDR2 SYGVNS. CDR3 sequence reads: CASSPLDRSTDTQYF. CDR3 sequence (DNA): TGTGCCAGCAGTCCCCTCGACAGGAGCACAGATACGCAGTATTTT.

The chain links TRBV5-5 to TRBJ1-2, with TRBD1 matching 7 bases. Looked up from germline, CDR1 is SGHKS and CDR2 is YYEKEE (reference sequence). V lost 4 bases to trimming and J lost 5 bases; unmatched junction nucleotides: 11. CDR3 length: 15 amino acids. Written as DNA, the CDR3 is TGTGCCAGCAGCCAGGGACAGCTATACATTTATGGCTACACCTTC. Protein: CASSQGQLYIYGYTF.

This rearrangement joins TRBV28 to TRBJ2-7; D remains unclear. V lost 6 bases to trimming and J lost 3 bases, with 3 bases between them. This CDR3 is 10 amino acids long. CDR1 and CDR2 from the germline V gene are MDHEN and SYDVKM. The DNA for the CDR3 is TGTGCCAGCAGGCACTACGAGCAGTACTTC. Protein product: CASRHYEQYF.

This chain joins TRBV5-1 and TRBJ2-1; D not certain. Germline values: CDR1 SGHRS, CDR2 YFSETQ. Trimming pared 0 bases from V and 1 base from J, leaving 11 bases between. The CDR3 length is 16 residues. CDR3 in DNA: TGCGCCAGCAGCTTGGAGGCGGTCGTGTCCTACAATGAGCAGTTCTTC. This gives the protein CASSLEAVVSYNEQFF.

The chain employs TRBV30 and TRBJ1-2; D gene uncertain. From germline, CDR1 is GTSNPN and CDR2 SVGIG (reference sequence). This CDR3 is 12 amino acids long. The V end was cut by 5 bases, the J end by 4 bases, with 11 bases between. This CDR3 reads CAWARFLYGYTF. CDR3 nucleotides: TGTGCCTGGGCCCGTTTCCTCTATGGCTACACCTTC.

The rearrangement uses TRBV5-8 and TRBJ2-7, with D perhaps TRBD1 or TRBD2 (5 bases each). The CDR3 is 15 residues long. The V and J ends lost 6 bases and 0 bases respectively, with 16 bases between them. Germline V gene data show CDR1 as SGHTS and CDR2 as YDEGEE. CDR3 loop: CASIIGTEVSYEQYF. In DNA form, the CDR3 reads TGTGCCAGCATCATCGGGACCGAGGTCTCCTACGAGCAGTACTTC.

This chain connects TRBV28 to TRBJ1-2, with a tentative D call TRBD1 (5 bases). The germline V gene encodes CDR1 MDHEN and CDR2 SYDVKM. V lost 6 bases and J 0 bases, leaving 11 bases between the germline ends. The CDR3 spans 14 residues. This CDR3 is CASSDSVSNYGYTF. DNA of the CDR3: TGTGCCAGCAGCGACAGTGTGTCTAACTATGGCTACACCTTC.

The V call is TRBV4-1, the J call TRBJ2-2, with 7 bases that match TRBD2. Germline CDR1 is MGHRA and CDR2 is YSYEKL. V lost 1 base, J lost 1 base, and 3 bases stayed unmatched. This CDR3 is 16 amino acids long. The CDR3 is CASSQGLAENTGELFF. The CDR3 region has the DNA TGCGCCAGCAGCCAAGGGCTAGCGGAGAACACCGGGGAGCTGTTTTTT.

The rearrangement links TRBV5-6 to TRBJ2-7, with TRBD2 identical over 12 bases. J was trimmed by 6 bases and V by 0 bases; bases with no gene match: 1. Germline values: CDR1 SGHDT, CDR2 YYEEEE. The CDR3 contains 14 residues. CDR3 in amino acids: CASSLGLAGVEQYF. CDR3 nucleotide sequence: TGTGCCAGCAGCTTGGGACTAGCGGGAGTCGAGCAGTACTTC.

The rearrangement joins TRBV27 to TRBJ2-5; no definite D call. The end of the DNA aligns better with TRBJ2-7, so the J call may be wrong. Germline V gives CDR1 MNHEY, CDR2 SMNVEV (reference sequence). The CDR3 loop spans 13 amino acids. The CDR3 is CASSFYGSYEQYF. CDR3 nucleotide sequence: TGTGCCAGCAGTTTTTACGGATCCTACGAGCAGTACTTC.